The present TCR beta chain was sequenced within a study of PD-1 blockade in classical Hodgkin lymphoma (dated by TCRdb to about 2020). Turning to the overall study: Nivolumab dosing was 3 mg/kg intravenously every 2 weeks, continuing until either disease progression or unacceptable toxicity. The study used CyTOF and TCR beta sequencing to define a peripheral blood immune signature of response to PD-1 blockade in classical Hodgkin lymphoma.

Study-level results and caveats: Newly diagnosed patients were reported to have lower baseline TCR diversity than healthy donors, and relapsed/refractory patients were reported to have lower baseline TCR diversity still. A significant rise by C4D1 was seen in CD4+ but not CD8+ TCR diversity (p=0.0027 vs p=0.16), with the rise being most apparent in complete responders (p=0.02). Lower diversity was observed in patients in whom nivolumab was started less than 1 year after ASCT, and these patients were excluded from later analyses so that confounding by immune reconstitution would be avoided. Among trial patients, those achieving complete response had baseline diversity similar to that of newly diagnosed patients, while diversity was significantly lower in partial responders and progressors. The study was restricted to a single clinical trial cohort, and the causes of repertoire differences, possibly disease activity or prior therapy, were left undefined.

CDR1 and CDR2, per the germline V gene (reference sequence), are SEHNR and FQNEAQ. V is shortened by 8 bases, J by 1 base, and the region joining them spans 9 bases. The CDR3 runs 13 residues from the cysteine to the phenylalanine. Kept here is only the CDR3 DNA, which spans 39 bases and is read in frame from base 1. About this clone: Its antigen is unknown. No base qualities exist here, and no much larger clone lies one base off it.

Taken with the paper, the label for time point translates to: cycle 4 day 1 (C4D1), after 6 weeks of nivolumab. Every trial patient had relapsed after autologous stem cell transplantation, and cohorts A, B and C differed in prior brentuximab vedotin exposure. The trial cohort included more than 55 patients with relapsed/refractory classical Hodgkin lymphoma, and each patient had a best overall response of complete response, partial response or progressive disease. Single-agent nivolumab was administered to trial patients in the multi-cohort phase II CheckMate 205 trial. An independent review committee assessed best overall response by applying the 2007 International Working Group response criteria. PBMCs from the trial were collected at three points: immediately before nivolumab initiation (C1D1), and during therapy at cycle 2 day 1 and cycle 4 day 1. Peripheral blood was collected in 8 mL Vacutainer Cell Preparation Tubes, from which PBMCs were isolated by centrifugation and then cryopreserved.

Genomic DNA was extracted with the Qiagen DNeasy kit from unsorted PBMCs and from negatively selected CD4+ and CD8+ fractions. TCR beta CDR3 regions were subjected to amplification by immunoSEQ multiplex PCR with primers that anneal to V and J segments. A synthetic immune receptor repertoire was used to minimize amplification bias, and any residual bias was removed computationally once sequencing was done. As for how the authors treated the data: Custom Python scripts were used to quantify repertoire diversity as the Shannon entropy index. Unsorted, CD4+ and CD8+ repertoires were analyzed separately, except in combined analyses where CD4+ and CD8+ sequences were merged in silico. A clone was considered expanded if an increase in frequency of at least 2-fold after treatment relative to C1D1 was found, and a pseudocount of 0.5 was applied to clones undetected at baseline. Singleton clones were defined as clones with 0 or 1 copy at C1D1, and non-singleton clones were defined as clones with 2 or more copies. Clones expanded in unsorted samples were annotated as CD4+, CD8+ or unknown by matching protein sequences in sorted samples from the same patient. Wilcoxon tests on paired samples were used to test diversity changes from C1D1 to C4D1. TCRdb retrieved this table from immuneACCESS and kept in-frame rearrangements only. Not all clones are present; in checked studies, unresolved V genes account for under half, and no reason is known for the remainder. V, J and clone size are taken as reported in that table, and D and trimming were inferred from the DNA itself. Across this sample there are some 95,000 clones, with 90% seen only once. Around 3% of the sample is in the top ten clones.

The chain is made from TRBV7-9 and TRBJ1-3; the D gene cannot be named for sure. This sample comprised peripheral blood mononuclear cells (PBMCs), obtained before the fourth cycle of nivolumab. The sequence derives from a human donor with classical Hodgkin lymphoma. The CDR3 is CASREFSGNTIYF. The sequence in DNA is TGTGCCAGCCGCGAGTTTTCTGGAAACACCATATATTTT. With the portions outside the CDR3 filled from the reference TRBV7-9 and TRBJ1-3 genes, the complete variable region becomes DTGVSQNPRHKITKRGQNVTFRCDPISEHNRLYWYRQTLGQGPEFLTYFQNEAQLEKSRLLSDRFSAERPKGSFSTLEIQRTEQGDSAMYLCASREFSGNTIYFGEGSWLTVV.